This T cell receptor (beta chain) originates from a study of blood T cell repertoires in COVID-19. The CDR3 loop spans 16 amino acids. V was clipped by 5 bases and J by 3 bases; unmatched bases: 14. Germline V gene data show CDR1 as SGHRS and CDR2 as YFSETQ. Assay used: immunoSEQ multiplex PCR; TCRdb lists only in-frame clones, some missing. Of roughly 260,000 clones listed, around 90% were seen once; the top ten hold 2% to 2.5%. This clone came up once. The sample consisted of peripheral blood. This chain links TRBV5-1 with TRBJ2-7; 7 nucleotides line up with TRBD1. The sequence derives from a woman aged 45-65 years who had recovered from COVID-19. CDR3 amino acids: CASSSKPLGGHYEQYF. CDR3 coding DNA: TGCGCCAGCAGTTCGAAGCCTTTAGGGGGCCACTACGAGCAGTACTTC.